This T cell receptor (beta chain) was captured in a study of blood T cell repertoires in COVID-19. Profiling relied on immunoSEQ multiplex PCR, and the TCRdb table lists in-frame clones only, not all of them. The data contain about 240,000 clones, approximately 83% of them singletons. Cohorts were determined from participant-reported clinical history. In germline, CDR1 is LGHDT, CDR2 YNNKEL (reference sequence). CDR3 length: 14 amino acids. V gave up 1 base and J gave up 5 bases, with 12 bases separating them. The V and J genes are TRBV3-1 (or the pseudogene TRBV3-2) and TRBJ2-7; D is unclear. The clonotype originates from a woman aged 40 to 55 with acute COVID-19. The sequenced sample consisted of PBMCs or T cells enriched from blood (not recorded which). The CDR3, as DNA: TGTGCCAGCAGCCAAGCTCCTTTCTTCGACGAGCAGTACTTC. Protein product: CASSQAPFFDEQYF.